One and the same sample provided the 21 T cell receptor beta chains below, sequenced in a study of blood T cell repertoires in COVID-19. Using immunoSEQ multiplex PCR, the repertoire was profiled, and TCRdb retains in-frame clones only, with some absent. The sample holds some 700,000 clones, 85% to 90% seen once. The sequenced sample was peripheral blood. These TCRs come from a woman aged 18-29 years with acute or convalescent COVID-19.

The CDR3 loop reads CAWASGGAETQYF. In nucleotides, the CDR3 is TGTGCCTGGGCTAGCGGGGGGGCCGAGACCCAGTACTTC. This chain links TRBV30 with TRBJ2-5; 12 bases agree with TRBD2. V dropped 5 bases and J dropped 5; count of bases not matched to a gene: 3. CDR1 GTSNPN and CDR2 SVGIG come from the germline V gene (reference sequence). This CDR3 contains 13 residues.

The chain couples TRBV5-4 to TRBJ1-6, with D tentatively TRBD1 (5 bases). The CDR3 has 12 residues. V shed 0 bases and J shed 12 bases, with 7 bases lying between them. The V gene's germline CDR1 is SGHNT and CDR2 YYREEE (reference sequence). As DNA, the CDR3 is TGTGCCAGCAGCTTGGGGAGGGGACCCCTCCACTTT. The encoded protein is CASSLGRGPLHF.

This clone has a single count. The gene calls are TRBV19 and TRBJ2-5; 7 bases are shared with TRBD1. The CDR3 is 15 amino acids. The V segment lost 3 bases and the J segment 3 bases; nucleotides outside the gene matches: 7. Germline V gives CDR1 LNHDA, CDR2 SQIVND (reference sequence). As DNA, the CDR3 is TGTGCCAGTAGTATCCCGGGACAGAATGAAGAGACCCAGTACTTC. Translated, it gives CASSIPGQNEETQYF.

This chain connects TRBV4-2 to TRBJ2-1; TRBD2 agrees at 10 bases. Germline V gives CDR1 LGHNA, CDR2 YNFKEQ. The CDR3 runs to 17 residues. V shed 1 base and J 1 base; nucleotides not matched to a gene: 4. The DNA of the CDR3 is TGTGCCAGCAGCCAAGCTCGAGCGGGGGGGTCCTACAATGAGCAGTTCTTC. Protein product: CASSQARAGGSYNEQFF.

This rearrangement joins TRBV5-1 to TRBJ2-7; D call uncertain. Germline assignment: CDR1 SGHRS and CDR2 YFSETQ. The CDR3 runs to 15 residues. V lost 1 base to trimming and J lost 3 bases, with 14 bases between them. In DNA, the CDR3 is TGCGCCAGCAGCTTGCTGGCAGGCCAACGCTACGAGCAGTACTTC. Its translation: CASSLLAGQRYEQYF.

This chain links TRBV6-1 with TRBJ1-1; TRBD1 agrees at 10 bases. V lost 7 bases and J lost 5; bases outside the gene matches: 7. Germline CDR1 MNHNS, CDR2 SASEGT. This CDR3 is 14 amino acids long. The CDR3 DNA is TGTGCCAGCAAGATGGACAGGGGGTGGACTGAAGCTTTCTTT. It translates to CASKMDRGWTEAFF.

V and J are TRBV7-2 and TRBJ2-1, with 9 bases matching TRBD1. Germline V gene data show CDR1 as SGHTA and CDR2 as FQGNSA. V shed 3 bases, J shed 9 bases, and the junction held 9 bases outside the gene matches. The CDR3 loop spans 15 amino acids. DNA of the CDR3: TGTGCCAGCAGCTTCCGGACAGGGGAAGGCAGTGAGCAGTTCTTC. Translating it yields CASSFRTGEGSEQFF.

This chain joins TRBV6-2 or TRBV6-3 and TRBJ2-6; D gene unclear. Germline CDR1 is MNHEY and CDR2 is SVGEGT. The V end lost 6 bases, the J end lost 1 base, and 10 bases lay between the germline ends. The CDR3 sequence is 15 residues long. The CDR3 region has the DNA TGTGCCAGCAGCCCGACTTTTTCTGGGGCCAACGTCCTGACTTTC. This sequence encodes CASSPTFSGANVLTF.

The genes are TRBV21-1 and TRBJ2-2; the table's D gene call, TRBD1, was not cross checked with the DNA. TRBV21-1 is a pseudogene. The CDR3 contains 17 residues. The CDR3 protein is CASSCRTRGRGVGELFF. The CDR3 DNA sequence: TGTGCCAGCAGCTGCCGGACCAGGGGGCGAGGGGTCGGGGAGCTGTTTTTT.

The chain recombines TRBV25-1 with TRBJ1-1; D may be TRBD1 (6 bases). Germline V gives CDR1 MGHDK, CDR2 SYGVNS. V dropped 2 bases and J dropped 3 bases, with 10 bases sitting between them. The CDR3 contains 14 residues. CDR3 amino acids: CASSETGSHTEAFF. CDR3 bases: TGTGCCAGCAGTGAAACAGGGTCGCACACTGAAGCTTTCTTT.

This chain joins TRBV4-1 and TRBJ2-3; 8 bases line up with TRBD2. Germline assignment: CDR1 MGHRA and CDR2 YSYEKL. The J segment lost 2 bases and the V segment lost 0 bases, leaving 7 bases of the junction unmatched. The CDR3 loop spans 17 amino acids. CDR3 sequence (DNA): TGCGCCAGCAGCCAAGAGGCCCCCGGGGGGGCCACAGATACGCAGTATTTT. Its protein is CASSQEAPGGATDTQYF.

This clone was counted between two and nine times. The chain uses TRBV6-4 and TRBJ2-6; weak D call: TRBD2 (6 bases). The CDR3 covers 16 residues. Germline CDR1 and CDR2: MRHNA and SNTAGT. V gave up 2 bases and J gave up 4 bases, with 12 bases separating them. DNA for the CDR3: TGTGCCAGCAGTGACACGGGGGAATCCGGGGCCAACGTCCTGACTTTC. It is translated as CASSDTGESGANVLTF.

The V and J genes are TRBV7-3 and TRBJ2-1, with a tentative D call TRBD2 (6 bases). Germline assignment: CDR1 SGHTA and CDR2 FQGTGA. The CDR3 spans 15 residues. Trimming cost V 1 base and J 6 bases, with 13 bases left between them. Here the CDR3 reads CASSLMEGRFNEQFF. In DNA form, the CDR3 reads TGTGCCAGCAGCTTAATGGAGGGACGATTCAATGAGCAGTTCTTC.

This CDR3 is CASSPLGDTRNQPQHF. CDR3 in DNA: TGTGCCAGCTCACCGTTAGGGGACACCCGCAATCAGCCCCAGCATTTT. The chain carries TRBV18 and TRBJ1-5; D might be TRBD1 (6 bases). Germline V gives CDR1 KGHSH, CDR2 LQKENI. The V gene lost 3 bases and the J gene lost 2 bases, with 14 bases spanning the gap. This CDR3 is 16 amino acids long.

Concerning this clone: The same CDR3 arises from other DNA sequences in this sample as well. The V and J genes are TRBV19 and TRBJ1-5, with 8 positions matching TRBD1. CDR3 length equals 14 residues. The J segment lost 4 bases and the V segment lost 3 bases, leaving 2 bases of the junction unmatched. The germline V gene encodes CDR1 LNHDA and CDR2 SQIVND (reference sequence). The CDR3 spells CASSIGTGNQPQHF. The CDR3 DNA reads as TGTGCCAGTAGTATTGGGACAGGTAATCAGCCCCAGCATTTT. Together with reference TRBV19 and TRBJ1-5, the CDR3 gives the full variable domain: DGGITQSPKYLFRKEGQNVTLSCEQNLNHDAMYWYRQDPGQGLRLIYYSQIVNDFQKGDIAEGYSVSREKKESFPLTVTSAQKNPTAFYLCASSIGTGNQPQHFGDGTRLSIL.

For the CDR3, the DNA is TGTGCCAGCAGGGACAAGGGTTTCTATGGCTACACCTTC. This sequence encodes CASRDKGFYGYTF. The rearrangement uses TRBV6-5 and TRBJ1-2; D is perhaps TRBD1 (5 bases). The CDR3 runs 13 residues. Between the trimmed V and J ends, which lost 6 bases and 4 bases, there was a span of 12 bases. Germline loops: CDR1 MNHEY, CDR2 SVGAGI.

The chain uses TRBV12-3 or TRBV12-4 and TRBJ2-1; D is ambiguous. Trimming took off 6 bases at V and 4 bases at J, with 7 bases between the two ends. This CDR3 is 12 amino acids long. For the CDR3, the DNA is TGTGCCAGCAGGACATCGTACAATGAGCAGTTCTTC. Residues: CASRTSYNEQFF.

In regard to this clone: Germline is not matched at one junction end, which may reflect a read error. The J gene is TRBJ1-4, the V gene TRBV5-1; TRBD1 agrees at 10 bases. Germline CDR1 is SGHRS and CDR2 is YFSETQ. The CDR3 runs 18 residues. CDR3 DNA sequence: TGCGCCACCAGCCCCAACCCAGGTGGACAGGGGGGGAGTGAAAAACTGTTTTTT. Its translation: CATSPNPGGQGGSEKLFF.

The V and J genes are TRBV6-2 or TRBV6-3 and TRBJ2-2; 7 nucleotides align to TRBD1. Trimming at V came to 2 bases and at J to 5 bases, leaving 2 bases not matched to a gene. The germline gives CDR1 MNHEY, CDR2 SVGEGT. The CDR3 sequence is 14 residues long. CDR3 protein: CASSYTQGTGELFF. The CDR3 DNA reads as TGTGCCAGCAGTTACACACAGGGGACCGGGGAGCTGTTTTTT.

For this clone: Other DNA sequences in the same sample also yield this CDR3. The chain employs TRBV18 and TRBJ1-1, with a tentative D call TRBD1 (6 bases). This CDR3 contains 14 residues. The V end was cut by 2 bases, the J end by 2 bases, with 9 bases between. CDR1 KGHSH and CDR2 LQKENI come from the germline V gene. CDR3 DNA: TGTGCCAGCTCACCAGGACAGACCAACACTGAAGCTTTCTTT. Its protein is CASSPGQTNTEAFF.

The chain recombines TRBV7-2 with TRBJ2-5, with 7 bases lining up with TRBD1. The junction had 3 bases not matched to a gene; V was cut back by 2 bases and J by 3 bases. Germline lookup yields CDR1 SGHTA and CDR2 FQGNSA. CDR3 size: 14 residues. CDR3 protein: CASSLWDSEETQYF. CDR3 nucleotide sequence: TGTGCCAGCAGCTTATGGGACAGCGAAGAGACCCAGTACTTC.